This T cell receptor beta chain was profiled in a study of CD8 T cells in Susac syndrome. Study overall: Eight or nine of the sequenced Susac syndrome patients were in remission, and 5 or 6 had active disease.

Trimming stripped 6 bases from V and 1 base from J, with 14 bases between. The germline gives CDR1 MNHEY, CDR2 SVGAGI. The CDR3 sequence is 15 residues long. After extraction with the RNeasy kit, 0.5 to 1 ug of the RNA was reverse transcribed using random hexamers. Via MiXCR, TCRdb re-called the immunoSEQ multiplex PCR reads, giving one row per CDR3 protein. The sample records some 110,000 distinct CDR3 sequences, around 96% being singletons. The receptor comes from a human donor with Susac syndrome. Sequencing was carried out using CD4+ T cells from PBMCs. This chain connects TRBV6-5 to TRBJ2-3; D is possibly TRBD2 (5 bases). The CDR3 bases are TGTGCCAGCAGCTTCTGGGCGGGCCGCACAGATACGCAGTATTTT. Its protein is CASSFWAGRTDTQYF.